Given below is one T cell receptor (beta chain) in context. The source of the sample is a study of cytomegalovirus exposure and HLA in healthy donors. The V gene lost 6 bases and the J gene lost 0 bases, with 11 bases spanning the gap. The CDR3 is made up of 14 amino acids. Looked up from germline, CDR1 is SNHLY and CDR2 is FYNNEI. Data came from immunoSEQ multiplex PCR; TCRdb stores just in-frame clones and leaves some out. This sample carries some 190,000 clones, around 86% of them seen once, and the ten largest clones take about 1.5%. Source material: PBMCs. The chain links TRBV2 to TRBJ1-1; D not resolved. The TCR sequence derives from a young woman in good health and CMV-seronegative. DNA for the CDR3: TGTGCCAGCAGCGTAAGAGAAATGAACACTGAAGCTTTCTTT. Its protein product is CASSVREMNTEAFF.